This T cell receptor beta chain emerged from a study of blood T cell repertoires in COVID-19. Study summary: Samples representing acute and convalescent COVID-19 were sourced from the United States, Italy and Spain. In each case, the material was cDNA or gDNA derived from T cells, B-cell-depleted T cells, or PBMCs.

Trimming removed 0 bases at V and 5 bases at J, with 8 bases between. CDR3 size: 14 residues. The germline V gene has CDR1 SGHDT and CDR2 YYEEEE. Produced via immunoSEQ multiplex PCR; TCRdb's table is partial and in-frame only. The profile covers 490,000 or so clones, with 80% to 90% appearing a single time and approximately 8.3% taken by the ten largest. Cohort assignment relied on participant-reported clinical history. Cohort 3 recovery required two negative PCRs, clearance, or symptom resolution. Material for sequencing was PBMCs or T cells enriched from blood (not recorded which). The rearrangement links TRBV5-6 to TRBJ2-2; perhaps TRBD1 as D (6 bases). This clonotype originated in an older woman who had recovered from COVID-19. In nucleotides, the CDR3 is TGTGCCAGCAGCTTGGGTGACAGGACCGGGGAGCTGTTTTTT. Its translation: CASSLGDRTGELFF.